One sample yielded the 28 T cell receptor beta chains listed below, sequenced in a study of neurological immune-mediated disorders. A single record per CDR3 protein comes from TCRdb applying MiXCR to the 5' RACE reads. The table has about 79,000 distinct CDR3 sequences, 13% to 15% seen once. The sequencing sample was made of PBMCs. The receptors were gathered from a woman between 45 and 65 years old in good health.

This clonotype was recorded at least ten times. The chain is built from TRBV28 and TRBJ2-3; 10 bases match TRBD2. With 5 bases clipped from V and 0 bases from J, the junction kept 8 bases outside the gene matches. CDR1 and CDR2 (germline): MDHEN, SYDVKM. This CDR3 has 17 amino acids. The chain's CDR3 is CASSLGTSAASTDTQYF. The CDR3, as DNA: TGTGCCAGCAGTCTGGGGACTAGCGCGGCTAGCACAGATACGCAGTATTTT. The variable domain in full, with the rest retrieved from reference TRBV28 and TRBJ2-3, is DVKVTQSSRYLVKRTGEKVFLECVQDMDHENMFWYRQDPGLGLRLIYFSYDVKMKEKGDIPEGYSVSREKKERFSLILESASTNQTSMYLCASSLGTSAASTDTQYFGPGTRLTVL.

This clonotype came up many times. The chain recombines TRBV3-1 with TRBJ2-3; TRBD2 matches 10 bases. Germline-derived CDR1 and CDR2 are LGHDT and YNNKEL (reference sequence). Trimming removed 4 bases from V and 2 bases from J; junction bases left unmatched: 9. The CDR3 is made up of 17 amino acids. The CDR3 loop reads CASSPRASGGATDTQYF. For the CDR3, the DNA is TGTGCCAGCAGCCCGAGAGCAAGCGGGGGGGCCACAGATACGCAGTATTTT.

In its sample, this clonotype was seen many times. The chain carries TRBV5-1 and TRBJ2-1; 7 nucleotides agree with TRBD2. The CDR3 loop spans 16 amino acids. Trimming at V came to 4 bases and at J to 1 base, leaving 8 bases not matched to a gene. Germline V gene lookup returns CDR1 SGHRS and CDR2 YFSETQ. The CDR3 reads CASSLGSGISYNEQFF. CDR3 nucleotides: TGCGCCAGCAGCCTTGGAAGCGGGATTTCCTACAATGAGCAGTTCTTC.

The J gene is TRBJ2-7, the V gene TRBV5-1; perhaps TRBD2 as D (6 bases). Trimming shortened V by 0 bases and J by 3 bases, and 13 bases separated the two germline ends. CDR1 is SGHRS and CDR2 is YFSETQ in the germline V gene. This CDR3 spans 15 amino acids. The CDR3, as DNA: TGCGCCAGCAGCTTGGAGCTAGCGAGTAACTACGAGCAGTACTTC. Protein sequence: CASSLELASNYEQYF.

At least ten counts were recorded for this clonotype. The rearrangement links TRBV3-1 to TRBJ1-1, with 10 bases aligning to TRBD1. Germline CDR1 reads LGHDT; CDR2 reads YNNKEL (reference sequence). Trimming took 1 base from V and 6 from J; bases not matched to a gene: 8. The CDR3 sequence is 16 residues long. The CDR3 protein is CASSQAKGQGGPEAFF. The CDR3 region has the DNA TGTGCCAGCAGCCAAGCCAAAGGACAGGGGGGCCCTGAAGCTTTCTTT.

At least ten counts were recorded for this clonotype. CDR3: CASSRDRWTEAFF. The DNA of the CDR3 is TGCGCCAGCAGCCGGGACCGATGGACTGAAGCTTTCTTT. The chain carries TRBV5-1 and TRBJ1-1; a possible D gene is TRBD1 (5 bases). CDR1 is SGHRS, CDR2 YFSETQ, per germline. The CDR3 has 13 amino acids. The germline V and J ends were trimmed by 4 bases and 5 bases, with 12 bases remaining between them.

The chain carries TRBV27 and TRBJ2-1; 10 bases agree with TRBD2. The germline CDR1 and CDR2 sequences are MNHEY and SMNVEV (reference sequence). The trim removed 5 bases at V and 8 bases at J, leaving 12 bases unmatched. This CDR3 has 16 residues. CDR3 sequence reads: CASSPRGAGGRDEQFF. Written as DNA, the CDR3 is TGTGCCAGCAGTCCCCGCGGAGCGGGAGGGCGGGATGAGCAGTTCTTC.

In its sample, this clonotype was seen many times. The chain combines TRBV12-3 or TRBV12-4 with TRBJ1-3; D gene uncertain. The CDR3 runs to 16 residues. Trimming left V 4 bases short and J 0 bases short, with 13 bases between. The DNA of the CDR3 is TGTGCCAGCAGTTGGCAGCTTTCTAACTCTGGAAACACCATATATTTT. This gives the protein CASSWQLSNSGNTIYF.

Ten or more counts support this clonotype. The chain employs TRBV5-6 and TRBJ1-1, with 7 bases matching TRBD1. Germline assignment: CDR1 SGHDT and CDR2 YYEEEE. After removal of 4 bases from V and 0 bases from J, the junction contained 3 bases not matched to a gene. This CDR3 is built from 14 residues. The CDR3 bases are TGTGCCAGCAGCCCGGGACAGATGAACACTGAAGCTTTCTTT. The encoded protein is CASSPGQMNTEAFF.

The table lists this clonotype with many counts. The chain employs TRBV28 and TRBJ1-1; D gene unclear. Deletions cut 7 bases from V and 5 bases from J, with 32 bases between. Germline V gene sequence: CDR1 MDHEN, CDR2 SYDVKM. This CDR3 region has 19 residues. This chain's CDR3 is CASTITSLRSQPLRTEAFF. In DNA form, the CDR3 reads TGTGCCAGCACCATCACTTCTTTGCGGAGTCAGCCCTTACGTACTGAAGCTTTCTTT.

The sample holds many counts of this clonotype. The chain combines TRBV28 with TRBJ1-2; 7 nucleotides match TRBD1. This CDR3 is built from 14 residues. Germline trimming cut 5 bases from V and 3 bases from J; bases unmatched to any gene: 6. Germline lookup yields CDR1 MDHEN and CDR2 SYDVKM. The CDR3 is CASSETGNHYGYTF. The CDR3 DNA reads TGTGCCAGCAGTGAGACAGGGAATCACTATGGCTACACCTTC.

For the CDR3, the DNA is TGCGCCAGCAGCAAAGACTCAAATCAGCCCCAGCATTTT. Protein sequence: CASSKDSNQPQHF. The chain uses TRBV5-1 and TRBJ1-5; no clear D. The CDR3 runs 13 residues. The germline CDR1 and CDR2 sequences are SGHRS and YFSETQ. V was cut by 4 bases and J by 4 bases, with 9 bases left in between.

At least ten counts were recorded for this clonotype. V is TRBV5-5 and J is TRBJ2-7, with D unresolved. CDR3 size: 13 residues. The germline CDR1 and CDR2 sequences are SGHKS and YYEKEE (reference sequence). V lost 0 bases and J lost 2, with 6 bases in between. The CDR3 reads CASSLGPTYEQYF. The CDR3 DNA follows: TGTGCCAGCAGCTTGGGACCTACCTACGAGCAGTACTTC.

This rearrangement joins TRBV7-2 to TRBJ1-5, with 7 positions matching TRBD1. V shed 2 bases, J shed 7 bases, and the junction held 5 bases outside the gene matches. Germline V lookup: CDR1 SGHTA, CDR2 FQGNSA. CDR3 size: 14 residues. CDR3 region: CASSLTGVEQPQHF. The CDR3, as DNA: TGTGCCAGCAGCTTAACAGGGGTGGAACAGCCCCAGCATTTT.

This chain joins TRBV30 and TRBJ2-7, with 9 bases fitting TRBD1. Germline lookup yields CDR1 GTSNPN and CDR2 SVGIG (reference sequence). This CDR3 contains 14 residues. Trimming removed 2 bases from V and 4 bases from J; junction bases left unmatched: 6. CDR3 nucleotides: TGTGCCTGGAGTTGGGGACAGGGCTCATACGAGCAGTACTTC. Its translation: CAWSWGQGSYEQYF. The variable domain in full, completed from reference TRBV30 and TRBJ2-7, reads SQTIHQWPATLVQPVGSPLSLECTVEGTSNPNLYWYRQAAGRGLQLLFYSVGIGQISSEVPQNLSASRPQDRQFILSSKKLLLSDSGFYLCAWSWGQGSYEQYFGPGTRLTVT.

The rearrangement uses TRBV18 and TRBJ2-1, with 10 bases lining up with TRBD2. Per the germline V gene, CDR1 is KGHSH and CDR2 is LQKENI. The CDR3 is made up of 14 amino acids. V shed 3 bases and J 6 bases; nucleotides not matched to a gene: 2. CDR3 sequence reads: CASSPGLAFNEQFF. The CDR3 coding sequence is TGTGCCAGCTCACCGGGACTAGCGTTCAATGAGCAGTTCTTC. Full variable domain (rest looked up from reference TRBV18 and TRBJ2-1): NAGVMQNPRHLVRRRGQEARLRCSPMKGHSHVYWYRQLPEEGLKFMVYLQKENIIDESGMPKERFSAEFPKEGPSILRIQQVVRGDSAAYFCASSPGLAFNEQFFGPGTRLTVL.

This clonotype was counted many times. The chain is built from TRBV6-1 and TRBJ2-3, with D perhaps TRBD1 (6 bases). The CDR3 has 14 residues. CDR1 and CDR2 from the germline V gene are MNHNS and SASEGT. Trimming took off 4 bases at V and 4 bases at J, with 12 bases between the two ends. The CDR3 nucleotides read TGTGCCAGCAGTGGTCAATCAGGGGCAGATACGCAGTATTTT. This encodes CASSGQSGADTQYF.

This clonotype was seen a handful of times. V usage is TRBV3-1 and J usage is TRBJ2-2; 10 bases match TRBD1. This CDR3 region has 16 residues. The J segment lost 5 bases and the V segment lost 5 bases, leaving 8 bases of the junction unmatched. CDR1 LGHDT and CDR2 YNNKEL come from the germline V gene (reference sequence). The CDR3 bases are TGTGCCAGCAGCAGCCACGGACAGGGGGTAACCGGGGAGCTGTTTTTT. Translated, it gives CASSSHGQGVTGELFF.

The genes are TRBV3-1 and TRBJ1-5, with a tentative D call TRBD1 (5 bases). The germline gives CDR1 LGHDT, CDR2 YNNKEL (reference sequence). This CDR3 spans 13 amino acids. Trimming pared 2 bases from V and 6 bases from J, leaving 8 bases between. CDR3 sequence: CASSQNGGQPQHF. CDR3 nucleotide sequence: TGTGCCAGCAGCCAAAATGGGGGTCAGCCCCAGCATTTT.

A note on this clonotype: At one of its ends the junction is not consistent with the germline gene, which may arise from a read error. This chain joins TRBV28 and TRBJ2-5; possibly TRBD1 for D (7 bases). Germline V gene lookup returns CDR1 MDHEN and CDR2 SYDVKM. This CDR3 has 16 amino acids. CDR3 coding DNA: TGTGCCAGCAGCCTCCAGACTAGGGGGCTTGACGAGACCAAGTACTTC. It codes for CASSLQTRGLDETKYF.

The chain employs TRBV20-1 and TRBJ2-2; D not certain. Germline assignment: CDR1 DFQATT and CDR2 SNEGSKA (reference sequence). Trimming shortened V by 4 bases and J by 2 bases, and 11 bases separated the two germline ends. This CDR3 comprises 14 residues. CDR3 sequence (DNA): TGCAGTGCTACCCCAGCCCGTAACACCGGGGAGCTGTTTTTT. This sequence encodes CSATPARNTGELFF.

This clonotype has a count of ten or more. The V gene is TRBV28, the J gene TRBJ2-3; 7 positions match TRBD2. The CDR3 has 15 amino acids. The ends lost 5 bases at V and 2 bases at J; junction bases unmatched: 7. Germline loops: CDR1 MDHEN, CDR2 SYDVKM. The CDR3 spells CASSPSREPTDTQYF. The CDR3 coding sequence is TGTGCCAGCAGTCCTTCGCGGGAGCCCACAGATACGCAGTATTTT.

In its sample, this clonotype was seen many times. CDR3 amino acids: CASSLEPGKFYEQYF. The DNA for the CDR3 is TGCGCCAGCAGCTTGGAGCCAGGGAAATTCTACGAGCAGTACTTC. The chain links TRBV5-1 to TRBJ2-7, with a tentative D call TRBD1 (5 bases). Trimming removed 0 bases from V and 3 bases from J, with 13 bases in between. This CDR3 spans 15 amino acids. CDR1 SGHRS and CDR2 YFSETQ come from the germline V gene.

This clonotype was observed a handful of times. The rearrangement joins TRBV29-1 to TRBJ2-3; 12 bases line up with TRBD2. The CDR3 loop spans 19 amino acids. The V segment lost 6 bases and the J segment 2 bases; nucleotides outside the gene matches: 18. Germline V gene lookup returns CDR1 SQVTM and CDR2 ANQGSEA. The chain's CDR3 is CSVHSRGRLAGVPTDTQYF. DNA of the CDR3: TGCAGCGTCCACTCCCGTGGCCGACTAGCGGGAGTACCCACAGATACGCAGTATTTT.

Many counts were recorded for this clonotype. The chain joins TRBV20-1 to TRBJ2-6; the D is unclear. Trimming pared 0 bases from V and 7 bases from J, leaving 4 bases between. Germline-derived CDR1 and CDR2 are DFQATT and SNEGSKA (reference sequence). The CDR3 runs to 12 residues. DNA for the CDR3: TGCAGTGCTAGAGATCTTGCCAACGTCCTGACTTTC. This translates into CSARDLANVLTF.

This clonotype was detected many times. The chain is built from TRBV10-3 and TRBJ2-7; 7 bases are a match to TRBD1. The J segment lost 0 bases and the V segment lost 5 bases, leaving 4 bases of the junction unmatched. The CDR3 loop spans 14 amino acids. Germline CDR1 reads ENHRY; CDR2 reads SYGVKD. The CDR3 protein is CAISSGQSSYEQYF. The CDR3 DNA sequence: TGTGCCATCAGTTCGGGACAGAGCTCCTACGAGCAGTACTTC.

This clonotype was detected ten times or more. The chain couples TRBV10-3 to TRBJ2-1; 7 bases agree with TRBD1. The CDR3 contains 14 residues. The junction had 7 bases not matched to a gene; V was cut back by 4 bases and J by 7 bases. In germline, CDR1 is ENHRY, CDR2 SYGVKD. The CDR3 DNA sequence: TGTGCCATCAGTGGAGGGGGCACTCCTAATGAGCAGTTCTTC. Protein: CAISGGGTPNEQFF.

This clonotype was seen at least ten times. CDR3 amino acids: CAARDLRYEQYF. CDR3 in DNA: TGTGCCGCCCGGGACTTACGGTACGAGCAGTACTTC. The chain recombines TRBV28 with TRBJ2-7; D perhaps matches TRBD2 (6 bases). CDR3 length: 12 amino acids. Trimming took off 11 bases at V and 4 bases at J, with 15 bases between the two ends. Per the germline V gene, CDR1 is MDHEN and CDR2 is SYDVKM.